These T cell receptor beta chains were read from a single sample in a study of beta chain features in type 1 diabetes. Sequenced by immunoSEQ multiplex PCR; TCRdb stores in-frame clones only, minus some. Of 200,000 to 300,000 clones detected, 13% to 15% appear once; the ten largest clones hold around 0.026%. Sample: naive CD4+ T cells from blood. The receptors were gathered from a woman aged 35 to 49 in good health. Both conserved end residues are part of each CDR3. Each record gives: CDR3 protein, CDR3 DNA, CDR3 length, V gene, D gene, clone size, J gene. A D gene is named only where the DNA matches it firmly. Clone size appears in some rows only: once, few, many, or a class for an expanded clone.

CDR3 protein: CASTDALGGFSSYEQYF
CDR3 DNA: TGTGCCAGCACGGACGCTCTGGGGGGGTTTAGCTCCTACGAGCAGTACTTC
CDR3 length: 17
V gene: TRBV2
D gene: TRBD2
clone size: few
J gene: TRBJ2-7

CDR3 protein: CASSGPTGWDYGYTF
CDR3 DNA: TGCGCCAGCAGTGGTCCCACAGGTTGGGACTATGGCTACACCTTC
CDR3 length: 15
V gene: TRBV10-2
D gene: .
clone size: .
J gene: TRBJ1-2

CDR3 protein: CASSWGGTDTQYF
CDR3 DNA: TGTGCCAGCAGCTGGGGGGGAACAGATACGCAGTATTTT
CDR3 length: 13
V gene: TRBV7-8
D gene: TRBD2
clone size: few
J gene: TRBJ2-3

CDR3 protein: CATSRQDRGQAFF
CDR3 DNA: TGTGCCACCAGCAGACAGGACAGGGGGCAAGCTTTCTTT
CDR3 length: 13
V gene: TRBV15
D gene: TRBD1
clone size: few
J gene: TRBJ1-1

CDR3 protein: CASSDMVQQPQHF
CDR3 DNA: TGTGCCAGCAGCGACATGGTCCAGCAGCCCCAGCATTTT
CDR3 length: 13
V gene: TRBV7-2
D gene: .
clone size: many
J gene: TRBJ1-5

CDR3 protein: CASSQGEGTWNTEAFF
CDR3 DNA: TGCGCCAGCAGCCAAGGGGAAGGGACTTGGAACACTGAAGCTTTCTTT
CDR3 length: 16
V gene: TRBV4-1
D gene: .
clone size: .
J gene: TRBJ1-1

CDR3 protein: CASWSREKLFF
CDR3 DNA: TGTGCCAGCTGGAGTAGGGAAAAACTGTTTTTT
CDR3 length: 11
V gene: TRBV27
D gene: .
clone size: .
J gene: TRBJ1-4

CDR3 protein: CASSVGQGMETQYF
CDR3 DNA: TGTGCCAGCAGCGTAGGTCAGGGAATGGAGACCCAGTACTTC
CDR3 length: 14
V gene: TRBV9
D gene: .
clone size: few
J gene: TRBJ2-5

CDR3 protein: CASSASVPGDRGGYGYTF
CDR3 DNA: TGTGCCAGTAGTGCCTCCGTACCTGGGGACAGGGGAGGCTATGGCTACACCTTC
CDR3 length: 18
V gene: TRBV19
D gene: TRBD1
clone size: few
J gene: TRBJ1-2

CDR3 protein: CASSRTGLNQPQHF
CDR3 DNA: TGCGCCAGCAGCCGAACAGGATTAAATCAGCCCCAGCATTTT
CDR3 length: 14
V gene: TRBV5-1
D gene: .
clone size: .
J gene: TRBJ1-5

CDR3 protein: CASSSGGAANEKLFF
CDR3 DNA: TGTGCCAGCAGCTCAGGAGGGGCGGCTAATGAAAAACTGTTTTTT
CDR3 length: 15
V gene: TRBV7-9
D gene: .
clone size: few
J gene: TRBJ1-4

CDR3 protein: CAISGRQGEGPQHF
CDR3 DNA: TGTGCCATCAGTGGACGGCAGGGCGAAGGGCCCCAGCATTTT
CDR3 length: 14
V gene: TRBV10-3
D gene: .
clone size: few
J gene: TRBJ1-5

CDR3 protein: CAIRYSGELFF
CDR3 DNA: TGTGCCATCCGCTACAGCGGGGAGCTGTTTTTT
CDR3 length: 11
V gene: TRBV10-3
D gene: .
clone size: .
J gene: TRBJ2-2

CDR3 protein: CASSELRGPTINEQFF
CDR3 DNA: TGTGCCAGCAGTGAATTAAGAGGCCCTACTATCAATGAGCAGTTCTTC
CDR3 length: 16
V gene: TRBV25-1
D gene: .
clone size: few
J gene: TRBJ2-1

CDR3 protein: CASSLLAGSTYEQYF
CDR3 DNA: TGTGCCAGCAGCCTGCTAGCGGGGTCTACCTACGAGCAGTACTTC
CDR3 length: 15
V gene: TRBV27
D gene: TRBD2
clone size: .
J gene: TRBJ2-7

CDR3 protein: CASSLWVGSGNEQFF
CDR3 DNA: TGTGCCAGCAGCTTGTGGGTGGGGAGCGGGAATGAGCAGTTCTTC
CDR3 length: 15
V gene: TRBV5-8
D gene: .
clone size: many
J gene: TRBJ2-1

CDR3 protein: CASSQDSGINYGYTF
CDR3 DNA: TGCGCCAGCAGCCAAGACTCAGGTATCAACTATGGCTACACCTTC
CDR3 length: 15
V gene: TRBV4-3
D gene: .
clone size: few
J gene: TRBJ1-2

CDR3 protein: CASSEGAGAYEQYF
CDR3 DNA: TGTGCCAGCAGTGAAGGAGCGGGTGCCTACGAGCAGTACTTC
CDR3 length: 14
V gene: TRBV2
D gene: .
clone size: few
J gene: TRBJ2-7

CDR3 protein: CASSPGGPGLGEQFF
CDR3 DNA: TGTGCCAGCAGTCCGGGGGGGCCTGGGTTGGGTGAGCAGTTCTTC
CDR3 length: 15
V gene: TRBV2
D gene: TRBD2
clone size: few
J gene: TRBJ2-1

CDR3 protein: CASSVDRNYGYTF
CDR3 DNA: TGTGCCAGCAGCGTAGACAGAAACTATGGCTACACCTTC
CDR3 length: 13
V gene: TRBV9
D gene: .
clone size: few
J gene: TRBJ1-2

CDR3 protein: CASEFGGREETQYF
CDR3 DNA: TGTGCCAGCGAATTTGGCGGGAGAGAAGAGACCCAGTACTTC
CDR3 length: 14
V gene: TRBV2
D gene: TRBD2
clone size: few
J gene: TRBJ2-5

CDR3 protein: CATSRDQTNYGYTF
CDR3 DNA: TGTGCCACCAGCAGAGATCAAACAAACTATGGCTACACCTTC
CDR3 length: 14
V gene: TRBV15
D gene: .
clone size: .
J gene: TRBJ1-2

CDR3 protein: CASSEQGGYEQYF
CDR3 DNA: TGTGCCAGCAGTGAGCAGGGAGGATACGAGCAGTACTTC
CDR3 length: 13
V gene: TRBV6-5
D gene: .
clone size: .
J gene: TRBJ2-7

CDR3 protein: CAAGWEGTEAFF
CDR3 DNA: TGTGCCGCCGGGTGGGAGGGGACTGAAGCTTTCTTT
CDR3 length: 12
V gene: TRBV19
D gene: .
clone size: few
J gene: TRBJ1-1

CDR3 protein: CASSPGQGISGEQYF
CDR3 DNA: TGTGCCAGCAGTCCAGGACAGGGTATTTCGGGCGAGCAGTACTTC
CDR3 length: 15
V gene: TRBV7-9
D gene: TRBD1
clone size: few
J gene: TRBJ2-7

CDR3 protein: CASSMPGLETRTEQFF
CDR3 DNA: TGTGCCAGCAGCATGCCGGGACTCGAGACTCGGACGGAGCAGTTCTTC
CDR3 length: 16
V gene: TRBV5-4
D gene: .
clone size: .
J gene: TRBJ2-1

CDR3 protein: CASSLPGQASETQYF
CDR3 DNA: TGTGCCAGCAGCTTGCCCGGACAGGCCTCGGAGACCCAGTACTTC
CDR3 length: 15
V gene: TRBV5-8
D gene: TRBD1
clone size: few
J gene: TRBJ2-5

CDR3 protein: CASSQDPLTSGGVETQYF
CDR3 DNA: TGCGCCAGCAGCCAAGATCCCCTGACTAGCGGGGGGGTTGAGACCCAGTACTTC
CDR3 length: 18
V gene: TRBV4-3
D gene: TRBD2
clone size: few
J gene: TRBJ2-5

CDR3 protein: CASSVVQGAQETQYF
CDR3 DNA: TGTGCCAGCAGCGTCGTTCAGGGGGCCCAGGAGACCCAGTACTTC
CDR3 length: 15
V gene: TRBV9
D gene: TRBD1
clone size: .
J gene: TRBJ2-5

CDR3 protein: CASSLGVRDNEQFF
CDR3 DNA: TGCGCCAGCAGCTTGGGAGTTCGGGACAATGAGCAGTTCTTC
CDR3 length: 14
V gene: TRBV5-1
D gene: .
clone size: few
J gene: TRBJ2-1

CDR3 protein: CASSLANEFEAFF
CDR3 DNA: TGCGCCAGCAGCTTGGCCAACGAGTTTGAAGCTTTCTTT
CDR3 length: 13
V gene: TRBV5-1
D gene: .
clone size: few
J gene: TRBJ1-1

CDR3 protein: CASSLRTGDTEAFF
CDR3 DNA: TGCGCCAGCAGCTTGAGGACGGGAGACACTGAAGCTTTCTTT
CDR3 length: 14
V gene: TRBV5-1
D gene: .
clone size: .
J gene: TRBJ1-1

CDR3 protein: CASSLVPHGQGTNSPLHF
CDR3 DNA: TGTGCCAGCAGCTTAGTACCCCACGGACAGGGGACTAATTCACCCCTCCACTTT
CDR3 length: 18
V gene: TRBV7-6
D gene: TRBD1
clone size: .
J gene: TRBJ1-6

CDR3 protein: CASSLAEVYGYTF
CDR3 DNA: TGTGCCAGCAGCTTAGCGGAGGTATATGGCTACACCTTC
CDR3 length: 13
V gene: TRBV7-8
D gene: .
clone size: few
J gene: TRBJ1-2

CDR3 protein: CASGGHEQYF
CDR3 DNA: TGTGCCAGCGGCGGGCACGAGCAGTACTTC
CDR3 length: 10
V gene: TRBV6-6
D gene: .
clone size: few
J gene: TRBJ2-7

CDR3 protein: CASSIERSANEQFF
CDR3 DNA: TGTGCCAGTAGTATAGAACGGAGCGCCAATGAGCAGTTCTTC
CDR3 length: 14
V gene: TRBV19
D gene: .
clone size: few
J gene: TRBJ2-1

CDR3 protein: CASGGTSGTYEQYF
CDR3 DNA: TGTGCCAGCGGAGGGACTAGCGGGACCTACGAGCAGTACTTC
CDR3 length: 14
V gene: TRBV7-2
D gene: TRBD2
clone size: .
J gene: TRBJ2-7

CDR3 protein: CSATRVNEQFF
CDR3 DNA: TGCAGTGCTACCAGGGTCAATGAGCAGTTCTTC
CDR3 length: 11
V gene: TRBV20-1
D gene: .
clone size: .
J gene: TRBJ2-1

CDR3 protein: CASRPTPGTGPYEQYF
CDR3 DNA: TGTGCCAGCAGGCCGACTCCGGGGACAGGGCCCTACGAGCAGTACTTC
CDR3 length: 16
V gene: TRBV5-4
D gene: TRBD1
clone size: .
J gene: TRBJ2-7

CDR3 protein: CASSARQVLNTEAFF
CDR3 DNA: TGTGCCAGCAGCGCGCGACAGGTTTTGAACACTGAAGCTTTCTTT
CDR3 length: 15
V gene: TRBV9
D gene: .
clone size: few
J gene: TRBJ1-1

CDR3 protein: CASSQVTRGDTQYF
CDR3 DNA: TGTGCCAGCAGCCAAGTGACACGGGGAGATACGCAGTATTTT
CDR3 length: 14
V gene: TRBV14
D gene: .
clone size: .
J gene: TRBJ2-3

CDR3 protein: CASSLGAQGRYTF
CDR3 DNA: TGTGCCAGCTCACTCGGCGCCCAGGGTCGCTACACCTTC
CDR3 length: 13
V gene: TRBV18
D gene: .
clone size: few
J gene: TRBJ1-2

CDR3 protein: CASSRSDFNTGELFF
CDR3 DNA: TGCGCCAGCAGTCGTAGCGATTTTAACACCGGGGAGCTGTTTTTT
CDR3 length: 15
V gene: TRBV23-1
D gene: .
clone size: many
J gene: TRBJ2-2

CDR3 protein: CASSIPLAGVGTDTQYF
CDR3 DNA: TGTGCCAGTAGTATTCCCCTAGCGGGGGTTGGCACAGATACGCAGTATTTT
CDR3 length: 17
V gene: TRBV19
D gene: TRBD2
clone size: .
J gene: TRBJ2-3

CDR3 protein: CASSVGVGGDTPGDTEAFF
CDR3 DNA: TGTGCCAGCAGCGTAGGGGTGGGGGGGGACACCCCAGGGGACACTGAAGCTTTCTTT
CDR3 length: 19
V gene: TRBV9
D gene: .
clone size: .
J gene: TRBJ1-1

CDR3 protein: CASSQLAGGELFF
CDR3 DNA: TGTGCCAGCAGCCAACTAGCGGGTGGGGAGCTGTTTTTT
CDR3 length: 13
V gene: TRBV7-2
D gene: TRBD2
clone size: few
J gene: TRBJ2-2

CDR3 protein: CASSVSGEARETQYF
CDR3 DNA: TGTGCCAGCAGTGTATCCGGCGAGGCACGAGAGACCCAGTACTTC
CDR3 length: 15
V gene: TRBV2
D gene: .
clone size: few
J gene: TRBJ2-5

CDR3 protein: CASSFTQPRETQYF
CDR3 DNA: TGTGCCAGCAGCTTTACACAACCCCGAGAGACCCAGTACTTC
CDR3 length: 14
V gene: TRBV7-9
D gene: .
clone size: .
J gene: TRBJ2-5

CDR3 protein: CASSPPGVAETQYF
CDR3 DNA: TGTGCCAGCTCACCACCTGGAGTCGCCGAGACCCAGTACTTC
CDR3 length: 14
V gene: TRBV18
D gene: .
clone size: few
J gene: TRBJ2-5

CDR3 protein: CASSKAQGLSPSGNSPLHF
CDR3 DNA: TGTGCCAGCAGCAAAGCCCAGGGCCTATCCCCATCCGGTAATTCACCCCTCCACTTT
CDR3 length: 19
V gene: TRBV21-1
D gene: .
clone size: .
J gene: TRBJ1-6

CDR3 protein: CASSPWTSGGQYYNEQFF
CDR3 DNA: TGTGCCAGCAGCCCCTGGACTAGCGGGGGCCAATACTACAATGAGCAGTTCTTC
CDR3 length: 18
V gene: TRBV7-7
D gene: TRBD2
clone size: .
J gene: TRBJ2-1

CDR3 protein: CASSQRVLYGYTF
CDR3 DNA: TGTGCCAGCAGCCAACGGGTCCTCTATGGCTACACCTTC
CDR3 length: 13
V gene: TRBV14
D gene: .
clone size: .
J gene: TRBJ1-2

CDR3 protein: CASSLLIYLQGYNEQFF
CDR3 DNA: TGCGCCAGCAGCCTATTAATCTACCTACAGGGCTACAATGAGCAGTTCTTC
CDR3 length: 17
V gene: TRBV5-1
D gene: .
clone size: few
J gene: TRBJ2-1

CDR3 protein: CASSSGTGENSPLHF
CDR3 DNA: TGTGCCAGCAGTAGCGGGACAGGGGAAAATTCACCCCTCCACTTT
CDR3 length: 15
V gene: TRBV7-9
D gene: TRBD1
clone size: few
J gene: TRBJ1-6